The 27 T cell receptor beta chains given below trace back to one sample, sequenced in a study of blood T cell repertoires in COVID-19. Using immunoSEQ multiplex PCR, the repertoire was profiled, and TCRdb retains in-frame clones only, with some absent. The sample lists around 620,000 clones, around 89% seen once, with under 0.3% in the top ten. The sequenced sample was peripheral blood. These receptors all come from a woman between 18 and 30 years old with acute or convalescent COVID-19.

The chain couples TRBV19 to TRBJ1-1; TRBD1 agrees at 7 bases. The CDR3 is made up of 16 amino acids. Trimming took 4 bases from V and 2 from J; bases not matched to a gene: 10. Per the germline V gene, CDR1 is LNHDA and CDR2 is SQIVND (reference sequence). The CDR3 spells CASSTRQGGVNTEAFF. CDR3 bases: TGTGCCAGTAGTACCCGACAGGGTGGGGTAAACACTGAAGCTTTCTTT.

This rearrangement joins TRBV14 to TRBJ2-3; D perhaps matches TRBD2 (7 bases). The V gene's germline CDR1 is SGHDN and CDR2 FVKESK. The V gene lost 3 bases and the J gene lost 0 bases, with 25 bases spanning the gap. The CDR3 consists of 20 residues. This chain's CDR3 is CASSQYRGAIAPHSTDTQYF. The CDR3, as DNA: TGTGCCAGCAGCCAGTACCGGGGGGCCATAGCCCCACACAGCACAGATACGCAGTATTTT.

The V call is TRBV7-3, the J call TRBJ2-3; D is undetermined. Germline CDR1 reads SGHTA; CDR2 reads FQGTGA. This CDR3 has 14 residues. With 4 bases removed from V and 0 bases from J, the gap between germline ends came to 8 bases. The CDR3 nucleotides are TGTGCCAGCAGCTCCCTCAGAAGCACAGATACGCAGTATTTT. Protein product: CASSSLRSTDTQYF.

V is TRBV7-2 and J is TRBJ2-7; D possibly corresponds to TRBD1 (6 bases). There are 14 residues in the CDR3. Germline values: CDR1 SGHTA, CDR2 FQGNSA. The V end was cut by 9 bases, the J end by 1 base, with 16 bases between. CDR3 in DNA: TGTGCCAGTAGAAAAACAGGGAAGTCCTACGAGCAGTACTTC. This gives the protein CASRKTGKSYEQYF.

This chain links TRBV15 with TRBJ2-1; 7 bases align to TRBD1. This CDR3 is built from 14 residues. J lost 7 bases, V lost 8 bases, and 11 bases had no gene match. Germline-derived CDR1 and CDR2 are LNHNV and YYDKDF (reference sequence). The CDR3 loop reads CATDGTVPTNEQFF. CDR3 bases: TGTGCCACCGACGGGACAGTCCCGACAAATGAGCAGTTCTTC.

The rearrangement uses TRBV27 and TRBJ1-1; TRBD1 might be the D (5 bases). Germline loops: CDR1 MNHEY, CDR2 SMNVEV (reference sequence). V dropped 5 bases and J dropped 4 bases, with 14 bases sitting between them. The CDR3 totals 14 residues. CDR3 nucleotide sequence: TGTGCCAGCAGTGCGCCGGGGGGAAGCACTGAAGCTTTCTTT. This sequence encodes CASSAPGGSTEAFF.

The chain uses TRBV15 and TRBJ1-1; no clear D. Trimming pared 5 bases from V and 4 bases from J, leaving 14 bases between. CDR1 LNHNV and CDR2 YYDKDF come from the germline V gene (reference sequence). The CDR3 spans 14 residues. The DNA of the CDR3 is TGTGCCACCAGCCCGGCGACCTCGGGCACTGAAGCTTTCTTT. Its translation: CATSPATSGTEAFF.

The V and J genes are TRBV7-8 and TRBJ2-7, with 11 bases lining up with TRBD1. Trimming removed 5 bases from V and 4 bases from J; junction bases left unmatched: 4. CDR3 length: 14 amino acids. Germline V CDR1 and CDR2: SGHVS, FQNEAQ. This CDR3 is CASSIGQGAYEQYF. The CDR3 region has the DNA TGTGCCAGCAGCATAGGACAGGGGGCTTACGAGCAGTACTTC.

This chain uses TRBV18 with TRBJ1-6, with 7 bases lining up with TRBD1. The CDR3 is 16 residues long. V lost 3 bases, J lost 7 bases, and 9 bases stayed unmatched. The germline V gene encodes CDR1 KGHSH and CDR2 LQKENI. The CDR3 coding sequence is TGTGCCAGCTCACCGCCGGGACAGTTGACCAATTCACCCCTCCACTTT. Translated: CASSPPGQLTNSPLHF.

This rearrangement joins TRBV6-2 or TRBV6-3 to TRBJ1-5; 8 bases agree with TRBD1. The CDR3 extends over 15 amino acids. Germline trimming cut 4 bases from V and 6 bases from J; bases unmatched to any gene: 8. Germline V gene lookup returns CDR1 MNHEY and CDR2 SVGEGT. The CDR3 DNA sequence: TGTGCCAGCAGTTCGGGACAGGTACTCACTCAGCCCCAGCATTTT. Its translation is CASSSGQVLTQPQHF.

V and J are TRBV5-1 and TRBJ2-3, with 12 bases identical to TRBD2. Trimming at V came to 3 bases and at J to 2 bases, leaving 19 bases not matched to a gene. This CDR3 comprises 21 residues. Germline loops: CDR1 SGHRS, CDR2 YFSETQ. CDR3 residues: CASSWPPRRLAGEIHTDTQYF. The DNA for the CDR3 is TGCGCCAGCAGCTGGCCCCCCCGTCGACTAGCGGGGGAAATTCACACAGATACGCAGTATTTT.

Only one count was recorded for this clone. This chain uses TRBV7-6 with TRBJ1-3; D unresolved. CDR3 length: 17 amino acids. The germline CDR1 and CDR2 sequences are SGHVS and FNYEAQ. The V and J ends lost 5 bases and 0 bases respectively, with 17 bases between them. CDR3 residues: CASSPAFAASSGNTIYF. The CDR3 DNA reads TGTGCCAGCAGCCCAGCGTTTGCCGCAAGCTCTGGAAACACCATATATTTT.

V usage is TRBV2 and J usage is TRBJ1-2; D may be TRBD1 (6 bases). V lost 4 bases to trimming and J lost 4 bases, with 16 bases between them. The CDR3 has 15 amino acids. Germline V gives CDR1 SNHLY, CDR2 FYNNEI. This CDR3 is CASSAEQGVPYGYTF. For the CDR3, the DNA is TGTGCCAGCAGTGCAGAACAGGGTGTTCCCTATGGCTACACCTTC.

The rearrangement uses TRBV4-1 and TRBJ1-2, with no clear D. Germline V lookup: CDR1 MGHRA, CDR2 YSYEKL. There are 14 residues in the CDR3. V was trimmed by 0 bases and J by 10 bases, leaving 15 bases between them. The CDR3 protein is CASSQDPGSEIYTF. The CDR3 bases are TGCGCCAGCAGCCAAGATCCGGGATCCGAGATCTACACCTTC.

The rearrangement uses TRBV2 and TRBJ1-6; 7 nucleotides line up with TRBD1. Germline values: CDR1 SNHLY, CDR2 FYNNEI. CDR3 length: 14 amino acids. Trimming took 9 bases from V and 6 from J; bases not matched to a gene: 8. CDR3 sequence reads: CARGGAGGNSPLHF. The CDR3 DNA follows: TGTGCCAGGGGCGGGGCAGGGGGTAATTCACCCCTCCACTTT.

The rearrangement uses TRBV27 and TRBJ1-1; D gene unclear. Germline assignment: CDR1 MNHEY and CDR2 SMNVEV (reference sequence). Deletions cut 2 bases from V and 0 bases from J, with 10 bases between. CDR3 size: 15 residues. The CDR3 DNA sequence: TGTGCCAGCAGTTTAGGGAGACTCTTGAACACTGAAGCTTTCTTT. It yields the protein CASSLGRLLNTEAFF.

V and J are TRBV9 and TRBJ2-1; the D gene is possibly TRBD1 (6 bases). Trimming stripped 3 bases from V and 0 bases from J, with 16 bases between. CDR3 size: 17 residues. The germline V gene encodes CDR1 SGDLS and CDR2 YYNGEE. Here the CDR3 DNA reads TGTGCCAGCAGCGCTCCTAAGGACAGACCCTCCTACAATGAGCAGTTCTTC. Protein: CASSAPKDRPSYNEQFF.

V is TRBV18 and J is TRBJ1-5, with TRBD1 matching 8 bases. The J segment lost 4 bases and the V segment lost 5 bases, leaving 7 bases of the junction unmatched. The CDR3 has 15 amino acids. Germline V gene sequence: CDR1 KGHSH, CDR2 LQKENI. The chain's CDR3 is CASSMGQAQNQPQHF. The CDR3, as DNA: TGTGCCAGCTCAATGGGACAGGCGCAAAATCAGCCCCAGCATTTT.

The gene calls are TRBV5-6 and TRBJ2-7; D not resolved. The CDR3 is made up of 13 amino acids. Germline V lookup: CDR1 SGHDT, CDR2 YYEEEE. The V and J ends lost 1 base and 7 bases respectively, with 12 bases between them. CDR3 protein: CASSLLRYGEQYF. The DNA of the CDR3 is TGTGCCAGCAGCTTGCTGAGGTATGGAGAGCAGTACTTC. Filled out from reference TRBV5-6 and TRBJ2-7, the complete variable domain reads DAGVTQSPTHLIKTRGQQVTLRCSPKSGHDTVSWYQQALGQGPQFIFQYYEEEERQRGNFPDRFSGHQFPNYSSELNVNALLLGDSALYLCASSLLRYGEQYFGPGTRLTVT.

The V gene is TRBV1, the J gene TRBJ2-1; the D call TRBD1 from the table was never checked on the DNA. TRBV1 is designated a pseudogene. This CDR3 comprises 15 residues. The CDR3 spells CTSRTGQGACNEQFF. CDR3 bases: TGCACCAGCAGGACGGGGCAGGGGGCCTGCAATGAGCAGTTCTTC.

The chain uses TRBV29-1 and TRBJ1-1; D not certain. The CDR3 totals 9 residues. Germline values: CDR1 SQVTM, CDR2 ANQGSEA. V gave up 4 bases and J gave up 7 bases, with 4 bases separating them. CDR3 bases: TGCAGCGTTGGACTTGAAGCTTTCTTT. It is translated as CSVGLEAFF.

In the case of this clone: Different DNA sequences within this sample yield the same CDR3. The CDR3 sequence is CASSEFGGGGYEQYF. CDR3 nucleotide sequence: TGTGCCAGCAGTGAATTTGGAGGGGGGGGCTACGAGCAGTACTTC. The rearrangement joins TRBV6-1 to TRBJ2-7, with D possibly matching TRBD2 (7 bases). This CDR3 is 15 amino acids long. Trimming shortened V by 2 bases and J by 3 bases, and 14 bases separated the two germline ends. Germline CDR1 and CDR2: MNHNS and SASEGT.

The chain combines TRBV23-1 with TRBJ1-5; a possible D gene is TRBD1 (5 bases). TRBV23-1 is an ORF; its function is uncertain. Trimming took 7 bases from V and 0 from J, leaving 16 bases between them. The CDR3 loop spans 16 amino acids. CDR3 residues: CASMKRGDYSNQPQHF. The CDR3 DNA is TGCGCCAGCATGAAACGAGGGGACTATAGCAATCAGCCCCAGCATTTT.

The DNA of the CDR3 is TGTGCCTGGAGTGTAGGCAGGGGGACTGGCTACACCTTC. Translated, it gives CAWSVGRGTGYTF. This chain connects TRBV30 to TRBJ1-2, with 7 nucleotides matching TRBD1. Germline CDR1 reads GTSNPN; CDR2 reads SVGIG (reference sequence). V lost 0 bases, J lost 7 bases, and 5 bases stayed unmatched. This CDR3 comprises 13 residues.

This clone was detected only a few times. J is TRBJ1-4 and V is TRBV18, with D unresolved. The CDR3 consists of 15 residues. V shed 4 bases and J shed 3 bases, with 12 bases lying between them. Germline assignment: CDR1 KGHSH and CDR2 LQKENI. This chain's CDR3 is CASSLNAGANEKLFF. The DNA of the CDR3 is TGTGCCAGCTCACTCAACGCAGGTGCTAATGAAAAACTGTTTTTT.

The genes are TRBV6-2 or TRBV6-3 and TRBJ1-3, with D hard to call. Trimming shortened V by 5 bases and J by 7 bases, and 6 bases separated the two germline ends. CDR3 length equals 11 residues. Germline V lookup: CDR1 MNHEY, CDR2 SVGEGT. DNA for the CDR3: TGTGCCAGCAGTCTCAGGAACACCATATATTTT. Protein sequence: CASSLRNTIYF.

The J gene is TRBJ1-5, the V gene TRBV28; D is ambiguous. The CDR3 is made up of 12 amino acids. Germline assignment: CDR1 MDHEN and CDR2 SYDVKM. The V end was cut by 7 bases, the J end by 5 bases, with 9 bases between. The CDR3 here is CASTGSHQPQHF. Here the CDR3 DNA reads TGTGCCAGCACAGGAAGCCATCAGCCCCAGCATTTT.